This record covers a single T cell receptor beta chain. Its antigen is still unknown. No base quality information exists; no much larger clone differs at one position. According to the germline V gene, CDR1 reads SGHAT and CDR2 reads FQNNGV. The CDR3 spans 16 residues, from the cysteine through the phenylalanine. Just CDR3 DNA is preserved here, 48 bases in frame from base 1. Clipping removes 4 bases from V and 2 bases from J, with 7 as the unmatched junction base count. This record comes from a study of T cell clones after liver transplantation (dated by TCRdb to between 2018 and 2020). Some background on the complete study: The samples were obtained from ITN030ST, a randomized trial that attempted immunosuppression withdrawal within 2 years after liver transplantation. The study cohort included 8 liver transplant recipients, of whom 3 were classified as tolerant and 5 as non-tolerant. Tolerance was defined as complete withdrawal of immunosuppression for at least one year without a rise in liver enzymes beyond twice the upper limit of normal. Of the eight recipients, a few were HCV-positive, while the remaining recipients had been transplanted for non-autoimmune, non-viral indications. Blood samples were collected pre-transplant, pre-randomization before withdrawal, and post-randomization after either complete withdrawal or failed withdrawal. Third party-reactive TCRbeta sequences were also identified from pre-transplant MLRs to serve as an antigen-independent comparator for donor-reactive sequences. Donor-reactive T cell clones were identified by TCRbeta sequencing following a pre-transplant mixed lymphocyte reaction and were subsequently tracked in post-transplant blood. Subjects received no induction therapy and standard immunosuppression until randomization at 12-24 months post-transplant. Overall study outcomes, separate from this receptor: When repertoire turnover was taken into account, detection of donor-reactive sequences was significantly reduced in 7 of 8 subjects for CD4 and in 8 of 8 subjects for CD8. In 5 of 8 subjects, regardless of tolerance or HCV status, circulating donor-reactive CD4 TCRbeta sequences dropped significantly post-transplant. A greater decline was seen for donor-reactive sequences than for third party-reactive sequences, suggesting partial antigen-specific deletion unrelated to withdrawal success. Conclusions were preliminary, limited by small, heterogeneous patient numbers and non-standardized post-transplant time points. Low numbers of available donor cells limited the measurable donor-reactive repertoire in a couple of subjects. Without allograft tissue specimens, donor-reactive T cells may have migrated into the graft rather than being deleted.

Thawed unstimulated PBMCs were stained for CD3, CD4 and CD8 and FACS-sorted into CD3+CD4+ and CD3+CD8+ populations. All 8 studied subjects were randomized to immunosuppression withdrawal. Genomic DNA was isolated with the Qiagen DNeasy Blood and Tissue Kit. Frozen genomic DNA underwent high-throughput TCRbeta CDR3 sequencing by immunoSEQ, including PCR amplification, mapping, bias correction and internal controls. From the authors' description of their analysis: Productive rearrangements were kept, and unique TCRbeta sequences were defined by CDR3 nucleotide sequence plus V and J gene. Donor-reactive sequences required at least 5-fold expansion in CFSE-low cells versus unstimulated pre-transplant cells and at least 0.01% frequency. To ensure at least 90% detection power, minimum frequency thresholds were set for each subject based on that subject's lowest-template unstimulated sample. Jensen-Shannon divergence between the top 1000 TCRbeta sequences post-transplant and pre-transplant was used to measure repertoire turnover. Two-sided Fisher's exact tests were used to test for changes in how often donor-reactive sequences were detected. TCRdb carries this immuneACCESS record with in-frame sequences only. Its versions omit some clonotypes, under half of them owing to an unresolved V gene in the studies checked, with the rest unexplained. V and J calls and clone size follow that table, whereas D and trimming were derived from the DNA. This sample holds about 80,000 clones; roughly 85% were observed only once. The ten largest make up more than 0.45% of the sample.

The TCR sequence derives from a human patient who received a liver transplant. In patients who had a transplant, some T cells may come from the graft donor. The specimen was CD4+ T cells from blood, collected 46 months after liver transplant. The V gene is TRBV11-2 and the J gene is TRBJ2-2; 7 of the junction bases match TRBD1. In nucleotides, the sequence is TGTGCCAGCAGCTCCACGGGACAGATCAACACCGGGGAGCTGTTTTTT. This is translated as CASSSTGQINTGELFF.